The 29 T cell receptor beta chains presented below share a single source sample, sequenced in a study of blood T cell repertoires in COVID-19. The protocol was immunoSEQ multiplex PCR, while the TCRdb copy is restricted to in-frame clones and leaves out a portion. The data show about 160,000 clones, roughly 91% seen once. Sequenced material: peripheral blood. These receptor sequences come from a man aged 18 to 30 with acute or convalescent COVID-19.

This chain joins TRBV10-3 and TRBJ2-7, with D unresolved. The germline V and J ends were trimmed by 3 bases and 3 bases, with 12 bases remaining between them. The CDR3 is made up of 14 amino acids. Germline V lookup: CDR1 ENHRY, CDR2 SYGVKD. CDR3 sequence: CAISDSRRGYEQYF. In DNA form, the CDR3 reads TGTGCCATCAGTGACAGCAGAAGAGGCTACGAGCAGTACTTC.

The chain links TRBV9 to TRBJ2-5; D gene ambiguous. Germline CDR1 and CDR2: SGDLS and YYNGEE. V lost 4 bases and J lost 1, with 8 bases in between. The CDR3 is 13 amino acids. The CDR3 loop is CASSPSLQETQYF. The CDR3 bases are TGTGCCAGCAGCCCCTCCCTCCAAGAGACCCAGTACTTC.

The rearrangement links TRBV10-3 to TRBJ1-2; a possible D gene is TRBD1 (5 bases). This CDR3 contains 14 residues. CDR1 ENHRY and CDR2 SYGVKD come from the germline V gene. V lost 3 bases and J 8 bases, leaving 16 bases between the germline ends. CDR3 loop: CAISDPPQGSGYTF. The CDR3 bases are TGTGCCATCAGTGACCCCCCGCAGGGCAGCGGCTACACCTTC.

This rearrangement joins TRBV29-1 to TRBJ2-3; 9 bases are a match to TRBD2. CDR1 and CDR2 from the germline V gene are SQVTM and ANQGSEA. J lost 3 bases, V lost 4 bases, and 8 bases had no gene match. The CDR3 has 15 amino acids. CDR3 sequence reads: CSVVATSGLTDTQYF. The CDR3 nucleotides read TGCAGCGTTGTTGCGACTAGCGGTTTGACAGATACGCAGTATTTT.

This chain uses TRBV9 with TRBJ1-3; perhaps TRBD1 as D (5 bases). The germline V gene has CDR1 SGDLS and CDR2 YYNGEE. This CDR3 has 15 amino acids. V was trimmed by 6 bases and J by 0 bases, leaving 13 bases between them. CDR3 in amino acids: CASTSGGTSGNTIYF. The CDR3, as DNA: TGTGCCAGCACCAGTGGGGGGACCTCTGGAAACACCATATATTTT.

The rearrangement joins TRBV9 to TRBJ2-7; a weak D match, TRBD1 (5 bases). This CDR3 has 13 residues. The germline CDR1 and CDR2 sequences are SGDLS and YYNGEE. Trimming removed 4 bases from V and 0 bases from J, with 8 bases in between. The CDR3 loop reads CASSPDSSYEQYF. As DNA, the CDR3 is TGTGCCAGCAGCCCCGACAGCTCCTACGAGCAGTACTTC.

The gene calls are TRBV7-2 and TRBJ1-6; D remains unclear. This CDR3 spans 15 amino acids. The V gene lost 1 base and the J gene lost 9 bases, with 13 bases spanning the gap. Germline V gene data show CDR1 as SGHTA and CDR2 as FQGNSA. The chain's CDR3 is CASSLVTHGGSPLHF. In nucleotides, the CDR3 is TGTGCCAGCAGCTTAGTGACTCACGGAGGTTCACCCCTCCACTTT. Full variable domain (rest looked up from reference TRBV7-2 and TRBJ1-6): GAGVSQSPSNKVTEKGKDVELRCDPISGHTALYWYRQSLGQGLEFLIYFQGNSAPDKSGLPSDRFSAERTGGSVSTLTIQRTQQEDSAVYLCASSLVTHGGSPLHFGNGTRLTVT.

The chain links TRBV9 to TRBJ1-6; a weak D match, TRBD1 (6 bases). This CDR3 region has 15 residues. The germline CDR1 and CDR2 sequences are SGDLS and YYNGEE. Trimming removed 0 bases from V and 5 bases from J, with 9 bases in between. DNA for the CDR3: TGTGCCAGCAGCGTAGAACAGGGAAATAATTCACCCCTCCACTTT. The encoded protein is CASSVEQGNNSPLHF.

V usage is TRBV27 and J usage is TRBJ2-2; D might be TRBD1 (5 bases). Germline CDR1 is MNHEY and CDR2 is SMNVEV (reference sequence). The length of the CDR3 is 14 residues. Trimming stripped 4 bases from V and 4 bases from J, with 10 bases between. CDR3 sequence: CASSWTSLTGELFF. The CDR3, as DNA: TGTGCCAGCAGTTGGACATCCCTCACCGGGGAGCTGTTTTTT.

This rearrangement joins TRBV7-9 to TRBJ2-1, with D possibly being TRBD2 (6 bases). Germline V lookup: CDR1 SEHNR, CDR2 FQNEAQ (reference sequence). V was clipped by 6 bases and J by 9 bases, with 18 bases between them. The CDR3 loop spans 14 amino acids. This CDR3 reads CASSTGNQGGEQFF. CDR3 DNA sequence: TGTGCCAGCAGTACCGGGAACCAGGGAGGTGAGCAGTTCTTC.

This sequence joins TRBV7-8 and TRBJ2-7, with TRBD1 identical over 7 bases. This CDR3 has 13 residues. With V trimmed by 3 bases and J by 7 bases, 6 bases remained unmatched. The germline V gene encodes CDR1 SGHVS and CDR2 FQNEAQ. In DNA, the CDR3 is TGTGCCAGCAGCTTCCGACAGGGAACGGAGCAGTACTTC. It codes for CASSFRQGTEQYF. Based on the CDR3 plus reference TRBV7-8 and TRBJ2-7, the full variable domain is GAGVSQSPRYKVAKRGQDVALRCDPISGHVSLFWYQQALGQGPEFLTYFQNEAQLDKSGLPSDRFFAERPEGSVSTLKIQRTQQEDSAVYLCASSFRQGTEQYFGPGTRLTVT.

The chain has TRBV11-2 and TRBJ2-2; 10 positions agree with TRBD2. Germline loops: CDR1 SGHAT, CDR2 FQNNGV. V shed 4 bases and J 1 base; nucleotides not matched to a gene: 3. This CDR3 has 16 residues. The CDR3 nucleotides are TGTGCCAGCAGCTCATCTAGCGGGGGGAACACCGGGGAGCTGTTTTTT. Amino acids: CASSSSSGGNTGELFF.

The chain combines TRBV6-5 with TRBJ2-1; 13 nucleotides match TRBD2. V trimming: 7 bases; J trimming: 5 bases; junction bases outside the gene matches: 5. The CDR3 runs 15 residues. Looked up from germline, CDR1 is MNHEY and CDR2 is SVGAGI. The CDR3 here is CASTKGTSGDNEQFF. In nucleotides, the CDR3 is TGTGCCAGCACTAAAGGGACTAGCGGGGACAATGAGCAGTTCTTC.

The chain couples TRBV6-5 to TRBJ2-1, with D possibly TRBD1 on 6 matching bases. Trimming shortened V by 7 bases and J by 5 bases, and 18 bases separated the two germline ends. Germline V gives CDR1 MNHEY, CDR2 SVGAGI. The CDR3 is 15 residues long. CDR3 amino acids: CASTNREKANNEQFF. The CDR3 nucleotides are TGTGCCAGCACCAACAGGGAGAAGGCGAACAATGAGCAGTTCTTC.

The chain links TRBV29-1 to TRBJ1-4; TRBD1 aligns across 7 bases. The trim removed 5 bases at V and 8 bases at J, leaving 14 bases unmatched. Germline values: CDR1 SQVTM, CDR2 ANQGSEA. The CDR3 is 15 residues long. As DNA, the CDR3 is TGCAGCGTTTTACTGGGAACAGGGGCGGACGAAAAACTGTTTTTT. It codes for CSVLLGTGADEKLFF.

The chain recombines TRBV5-5 with TRBJ1-2; tentatively, D is TRBD1 (6 bases). Per the germline V gene, CDR1 is SGHKS and CDR2 is YYEKEE (reference sequence). The CDR3 runs 15 residues. Between the trimmed V and J ends, which lost 4 bases and 4 bases, there was a span of 17 bases. The CDR3 reads CASSRGGAVFYGYTF. The CDR3 DNA reads TGTGCCAGCAGCCGTGGGGGGGCGGTCTTCTATGGCTACACCTTC.

The CDR3 here is CASSPEGTDTQYF. The CDR3 DNA sequence: TGTGCCAGCTCTCCGGAGGGCACAGATACGCAGTATTTT. The chain is built from TRBV6-5 and TRBJ2-3; tentative D call: TRBD2 (5 bases). With 8 bases removed from V and 1 base from J, the gap between germline ends came to 10 bases. The CDR3 totals 13 residues. Germline loops: CDR1 MNHEY, CDR2 SVGAGI.

The CDR3 is CASSARDTGRTQYF. For the CDR3, the DNA is TGCGCCAGCAGCGCCCGGGACACCGGAAGGACCCAGTACTTC. This sequence joins TRBV5-1 and TRBJ2-5, with D maybe TRBD1 (6 bases). Trimming stripped 4 bases from V and 7 bases from J, with 17 bases between. The V gene's germline CDR1 is SGHRS and CDR2 YFSETQ. The CDR3 sequence is 14 residues long.

The CDR3 sequence is CASSLDLQGGTEAFF. The DNA for the CDR3 is TGTGCCAGCAGCTTAGATTTACAGGGTGGAACTGAAGCTTTCTTT. The chain recombines TRBV7-9 with TRBJ1-1; D perhaps matches TRBD1 (6 bases). CDR3 length: 15 amino acids. V lost 1 base and J 5 bases, leaving 14 bases between the germline ends. Per the germline V gene, CDR1 is SEHNR and CDR2 is FQNEAQ (reference sequence).

This clone was recorded a few times. The sample has other DNA sequences that encode this CDR3 too. This chain connects TRBV3-1 (or the pseudogene TRBV3-2) to TRBJ1-5; D may be TRBD1 (5 bases). V was shortened by 2 bases and J by 4 bases, with 9 bases between the two germline ends. The CDR3 covers 14 residues. The germline V gene encodes CDR1 LGHDT and CDR2 YNNKEL (reference sequence). CDR3 residues: CASSQWGGNQPQHF. CDR3 bases: TGTGCCAGCAGCCAATGGGGGGGAAATCAGCCCCAGCATTTT.

This clone showed up just once. The rearrangement links TRBV5-5 to TRBJ2-7; D ambiguous. V was shortened by 0 bases and J by 3 bases, with 7 bases between the two germline ends. The CDR3 is 13 residues long. Per the germline V gene, CDR1 is SGHKS and CDR2 is YYEKEE (reference sequence). CDR3 sequence reads: CASSLGAFYEQYF. The DNA of the CDR3 is TGTGCCAGCAGCTTGGGGGCCTTCTACGAGCAGTACTTC.

This clone has a single count. J is TRBJ1-1 and V is TRBV3-1 (or the pseudogene TRBV3-2); TRBD1 is a possible D gene (5 bases). V dropped 11 bases and J dropped 0 bases, with 19 bases sitting between them. CDR3 length: 15 residues. From germline, CDR1 is LGHDT and CDR2 YNNKEL (reference sequence). CDR3 region: CAAGVRETMNTEAFF. For the CDR3, the DNA is TGTGCCGCGGGGGTCCGGGAAACCATGAACACTGAAGCTTTCTTT.

The rearrangement links TRBV29-1 to TRBJ1-5, with D possibly TRBD1 on 6 matching bases. The CDR3 is 13 residues long. Germline V gene sequence: CDR1 SQVTM, CDR2 ANQGSEA. V was trimmed by 7 bases and J by 7 bases, leaving 17 bases between them. Here the CDR3 DNA reads TGCAGCGGACTAACAGGGATCGGGCAGCCCCAGCATTTT. It codes for CSGLTGIGQPQHF.

The gene calls are TRBV7-9 and TRBJ1-5, with D unclear. Germline-derived CDR1 and CDR2 are SEHNR and FQNEAQ (reference sequence). This CDR3 is 12 amino acids long. Trimming shortened V by 4 bases and J by 4 bases, and 5 bases separated the two germline ends. DNA for the CDR3: TGTGCCAGCAGCTATTCAAATCAGCCCCAGCATTTT. It encodes CASSYSNQPQHF.

V usage is TRBV29-1 and J usage is TRBJ1-1; no clear D. This CDR3 spans 11 amino acids. Trimming cost V 6 bases and J 4 bases, with 9 bases left between them. The V gene's germline CDR1 is SQVTM and CDR2 ANQGSEA. The CDR3 DNA follows: TGCAGCGTCGTCCGGGGCACTGAAGCTTTCTTT. Translated, it gives CSVVRGTEAFF.

This clone was seen a handful of times. The genes are TRBV5-1 and TRBJ2-7; 10 bases map to TRBD1. CDR1 is SGHRS and CDR2 is YFSETQ in the germline V gene. Trimming at V came to 5 bases and at J to 2 bases, leaving 7 bases not matched to a gene. CDR3 length: 15 amino acids. CDR3 sequence (DNA): TGCGCCAGCAGAACAGGGACAGGGGTAACCTACGAGCAGTACTTC. It encodes CASRTGTGVTYEQYF.

The chain uses TRBV3-1 (or the pseudogene TRBV3-2) and TRBJ2-3; 12 bases fit TRBD2. In germline, CDR1 is LGHDT, CDR2 YNNKEL (reference sequence). The CDR3 length is 17 residues. The ends lost 0 bases at V and 1 base at J; junction bases unmatched: 2. CDR3 in amino acids: CASSQETSGRGTDTQYF. The CDR3 region has the DNA TGTGCCAGCAGCCAAGAGACTAGCGGGAGAGGCACAGATACGCAGTATTTT.

Remarks on this clone: Other DNA sequences from this sample encode an identical CDR3 as well. This sequence joins TRBV5-1 and TRBJ1-1, with D unclear. V lost 1 base and J lost 1, with 5 bases in between. Germline V CDR1 and CDR2: SGHRS, YFSETQ. This CDR3 spans 13 amino acids. CDR3 DNA: TGCGCCAGCAGCTTGCGAGGGAACACTGAAGCTTTCTTT. Protein sequence: CASSLRGNTEAFF.

This clone has just a few counts. In nucleotides, the CDR3 is TGCGCCAGCCGGGACAGGGGACGAGCTTTCTTT. Its translation: CASRDRGRAFF. This chain links TRBV5-1 with TRBJ1-1; 10 nucleotides line up with TRBD1. Germline V gene data show CDR1 as SGHRS and CDR2 as YFSETQ. This CDR3 has 11 amino acids. With 7 bases clipped from V and 10 bases from J, the junction kept 4 bases outside the gene matches.